This passage covers 22 T cell receptor beta chains from one sample sequenced in a study of cytomegalovirus exposure and HLA in healthy donors. The PCR employed 60 Vbeta primers together with 13 Jbeta primers. Measured with immunoSEQ multiplex PCR; TCRdb has only the in-frame clones, and not every one. This table holds roughly 150,000 clones, 70% to 80% found once. The specimen sequenced was PBMCs. All receptors come from a woman in her 40s in good health and CMV-seronegative.

The chain employs TRBV11-2 and TRBJ2-5; a possible D gene is TRBD1 (6 bases). Germline CDR1 is SGHAT and CDR2 is FQNNGV. The CDR3 has 14 amino acids. Between the trimmed V and J ends, which lost 5 bases and 5 bases, there was a span of 15 bases. This CDR3 is CASSLNRAGETQYF. CDR3 DNA sequence: TGTGCCAGCAGCCTAAACAGGGCTGGCGAGACCCAGTACTTC. The whole variable domain, remainder taken from reference TRBV11-2 and TRBJ2-5, is EAGVAQSPRYKIIEKRQSVAFWCNPISGHATLYWYQQILGQGPKLLIQFQNNGVVDDSQLPKDRFSAERLKGVDSTLKIQPAKLEDSAVYLCASSLNRAGETQYFGPGTRLLVL.

V is TRBV27 and J is TRBJ1-3; no clear D. Between the trimmed V and J ends, which lost 5 bases and 0 bases, there was a span of 14 bases. This CDR3 is built from 16 residues. The germline V gene has CDR1 MNHEY and CDR2 SMNVEV (reference sequence). Here the CDR3 reads CASSPRAPYSGNTIYF. As DNA, the CDR3 is TGTGCCAGCAGTCCTAGAGCACCTTACTCTGGAAACACCATATATTTT.

The rearrangement joins TRBV27 to TRBJ2-2; 7 bases are a match to TRBD2. Germline assignment: CDR1 MNHEY and CDR2 SMNVEV (reference sequence). V shed 6 bases, J shed 5 bases, and the junction held 12 bases outside the gene matches. The CDR3 totals 16 residues. CDR3 in DNA: TGTGCCAGCAGACCCTCGGGGGGAGGGAGAACCGGGGAGCTGTTTTTT. Encoded protein: CASRPSGGGRTGELFF.

The chain recombines TRBV7-2 with TRBJ2-1; tentative D call: TRBD2 (5 bases). The CDR3 length is 14 residues. Germline CDR1 SGHTA, CDR2 FQGNSA. The V gene lost 5 bases and the J gene lost 10 bases, with 18 bases spanning the gap. The CDR3 is CASSGNVGVGEQFF. The CDR3 DNA reads as TGTGCCAGCAGCGGTAACGTCGGGGTGGGCGAGCAGTTCTTC.

V is TRBV4-3 and J is TRBJ1-2; D is possibly TRBD1 (5 bases). Germline-derived CDR1 and CDR2 are LGHNA and YSLEER. Trimming shortened V by 0 bases and J by 7 bases, and 21 bases separated the two germline ends. CDR3 length: 17 amino acids. The CDR3 reads CASSQEGPRLGGGGYTF. CDR3 DNA sequence: TGCGCCAGCAGCCAAGAGGGACCGAGGCTGGGGGGGGGTGGCTACACCTTC.

There are a few counts of this clone. V and J are TRBV4-2 and TRBJ2-3, with D possibly TRBD2 on 5 matching bases. In germline, CDR1 is LGHNA, CDR2 YNFKEQ. The CDR3 totals 16 residues. V shed 4 bases and J shed 1 base, with 15 bases lying between them. CDR3 DNA sequence: TGTGCCAGCAGCCTCCTTGGCGCGGGCGGCACAGATACGCAGTATTTT. Its translation is CASSLLGAGGTDTQYF.

V usage is TRBV7-9 and J usage is TRBJ2-3; TRBD2 aligns across 9 bases. CDR1 and CDR2 (germline): SEHNR, FQNEAQ (reference sequence). V was clipped by 3 bases and J by 2 bases; unmatched bases: 3. CDR3 length: 15 residues. Here the CDR3 reads CASSFAGGPTDTQYF. CDR3 sequence (DNA): TGTGCCAGCAGCTTTGCGGGGGGGCCCACAGATACGCAGTATTTT.

The chain has TRBV5-8 and TRBJ2-3, with TRBD1 matching 7 bases. The J segment lost 6 bases and the V segment lost 0 bases, leaving 13 bases of the junction unmatched. The CDR3 length is 17 residues. From germline, CDR1 is SGHTS and CDR2 YDEGEE. The CDR3: CASSLATLEGALDTQYF. DNA of the CDR3: TGTGCCAGCAGCTTGGCTACCCTTGAGGGGGCCTTGGATACGCAGTATTTT.

A remark on this clone: The likely explanation is a read error, given a far larger clone one base away. The identical CDR3 is also encoded by other nucleotide sequences in the sample. This rearrangement joins TRBV6-1 to TRBJ1-1; maybe TRBD1 (5 bases). CDR1 and CDR2 from the germline V gene are MNHNS and SASEGT. V was pared by 3 bases and J by 2 bases, with 19 bases between. The CDR3 length is 17 residues. Written as DNA, the CDR3 is TGTGCCAGCAGTGATTCAACCTCGGGACTGGCTAACACTGAAGCTTTCTTT. Translation: CASSDSTSGLANTEAFF.

The chain combines TRBV11-1 with TRBJ1-3; D unresolved. Trimming removed 2 bases from V and 3 bases from J, with 11 bases in between. This CDR3 has 15 residues. Germline CDR1 SGHAT, CDR2 FQDESV (reference sequence). CDR3: CASSLSGMDGNTIYF. CDR3 nucleotides: TGTGCCAGCAGCTTATCGGGGATGGATGGAAACACCATATATTTT.

In this sample, this clone turned up once. The chain uses TRBV6-5 and TRBJ2-7; 10 nucleotides line up with TRBD2. There are 14 residues in the CDR3. Germline values: CDR1 MNHEY, CDR2 SVGAGI. The V and J ends lost 5 bases and 9 bases, in that order; junction bases with no gene match: 10. The CDR3 DNA reads TGTGCCAGCAGTCTCGAGCGGGGGGGTACCGGGCAGTACTTC. It specifies CASSLERGGTGQYF.

The table lists this clone with a count of one. J is TRBJ1-5 and V is TRBV5-1; D possibly corresponds to TRBD1 (5 bases). Per the germline V gene, CDR1 is SGHRS and CDR2 is YFSETQ. CDR3 size: 14 residues. With 0 bases removed from V and 7 bases from J, the gap between germline ends came to 11 bases. The CDR3: CASSLGQGGQPQHF. DNA for the CDR3: TGCGCCAGCAGCTTGGGTCAGGGCGGACAGCCCCAGCATTTT.

This chain uses TRBV7-2 with TRBJ2-3, with 10 bases fitting TRBD1. The V segment lost 1 base and the J segment 4 bases; nucleotides outside the gene matches: 2. Germline V gene sequence: CDR1 SGHTA, CDR2 FQGNSA. The CDR3 has 15 amino acids. The CDR3 nucleotides are TGTGCCAGCAGCTTAGTAGGACAGGGGGCAGATACGCAGTATTTT. It yields the protein CASSLVGQGADTQYF.

The chain uses TRBV4-3 and TRBJ2-7, with TRBD1 matching over 8 bases. Germline values: CDR1 LGHNA, CDR2 YSLEER. The ends lost 5 bases at V and 4 bases at J; junction bases unmatched: 7. The CDR3 is 14 amino acids. The CDR3 DNA is TGCGCCAGCAGCTTCCGGACAGGGAAATACGAGCAGTACTTC. This encodes CASSFRTGKYEQYF.

The chain couples TRBV10-1 to TRBJ2-5, with D possibly TRBD1 on 5 matching bases. This CDR3 spans 15 amino acids. Germline CDR1 reads WNHNN; CDR2 reads SYGVQD (reference sequence). Deletions cut 2 bases from V and 9 bases from J, with 19 bases between. Here the CDR3 DNA reads TGCGCCAGCAGTGAGCCCAGACAGACTCCCGGGTCCCAGTACTTC. This encodes CASSEPRQTPGSQYF.

V usage is TRBV21-1 and J usage is TRBJ2-3; whether TRBD1, the table's D call, matches the DNA was not checked. TRBV21-1 is described as a pseudogene. The CDR3 has 19 amino acids. The CDR3: CASSKREPIRTGGTDTQYF. The CDR3 DNA follows: TGTGCCAGCAGCAAAAGGGAGCCCATCAGGACAGGGGGAACAGATACGCAGTATTTT.

This rearrangement joins TRBV7-8 to TRBJ2-7; D might be TRBD2 (6 bases). Germline V gene data show CDR1 as SGHVS and CDR2 as FQNEAQ. V shed 6 bases and J shed 2 bases, with 17 bases lying between them. This CDR3 is built from 15 residues. The CDR3 DNA is TGTGCCAGCAGTTTGAGAATAGCGGCAACCTACGAGCAGTACTTC. This sequence encodes CASSLRIAATYEQYF.

The chain uses TRBV2 and TRBJ1-4; 9 nucleotides line up with TRBD1. The germline V gene encodes CDR1 SNHLY and CDR2 FYNNEI. J was trimmed by 6 bases and V by 8 bases; bases with no gene match: 1. This CDR3 is built from 12 residues. The CDR3 DNA follows: TGTGCCAGCGGGACAGGGTATGAAAAACTGTTTTTT. Translation: CASGTGYEKLFF.

This chain uses TRBV6-1 with TRBJ1-3; unclear D gene. Germline CDR1 is MNHNS and CDR2 is SASEGT. This CDR3 spans 15 amino acids. Trimming left V 7 bases short and J 4 bases short, with 17 bases between. CDR3 residues: CASTREGSLGNTIYF. CDR3 sequence (DNA): TGTGCCAGCACGAGGGAGGGCTCTCTCGGAAACACCATATATTTT.

For this clone: The germline gene is not matched at one end of the junction; a read error may be the cause. V gene TRBV7-9 combines with J gene TRBJ1-1, with TRBD1 as a possible D gene (6 bases). The CDR3 runs 15 residues. Per the germline V gene, CDR1 is SEHNR and CDR2 is FQNEAQ (reference sequence). CDR3 residues: CSSSATTGIRTEAFF. For the CDR3, the DNA is TGTTCCAGCAGCGCGACGACAGGTATAAGGACTGAAGCTTTCTTT.

The CDR3 nucleotides are TGCGCCAGCAGCCCACGGACTAGCGCGGGGGAGACCCAGTACTTC. It is translated as CASSPRTSAGETQYF. The rearrangement uses TRBV4-1 and TRBJ2-5, with TRBD2 matching over 9 bases. The CDR3 is made up of 15 amino acids. The germline gives CDR1 MGHRA, CDR2 YSYEKL. Germline trimming cut 4 bases from V and 5 bases from J; bases unmatched to any gene: 8.

This clone has a handful of counts. In DNA form, the CDR3 reads TGTGCCAGCAGGGACGGGGGATACGAGCAGTACTTC. It encodes CASRDGGYEQYF. The genes are TRBV2 and TRBJ2-7, with D maybe TRBD2 (6 bases). V lost 6 bases to trimming and J lost 4 bases, with 10 bases between them. Germline CDR1 and CDR2: SNHLY and FYNNEI. The CDR3 is made up of 12 amino acids.